This T cell receptor (beta chain) was retrieved from a study of cytotoxic CD8 clonotypes in ibrutinib-treated CLL. Assay: immunoSEQ multiplex PCR; the TCRdb copy retains only in-frame clones and omits some. The repertoire has roughly 160,000 clones, approximately 80% of them found once; the top ten carry about 4.5%. The CDR3 sequence is 13 residues long. The germline V gene has CDR1 MNHEY and CDR2 SVGAGI. Trimming took 8 bases from V and 1 from J, leaving 6 bases between them. The source was PBMCs, collected after 24 months of ibrutinib treatment. The chain carries TRBV6-5 and TRBJ2-6; D may be TRBD2 (6 bases). This receptor was identified in a human donor with chronic lymphocytic leukemia. The CDR3 DNA is TGTGCCAGCGGGAGGTCTGGGGCCAACGTCCTGACTTTC. As protein: CASGRSGANVLTF.